The 21 T cell receptor beta chains listed next were all sequenced from one sample in a study of cytomegalovirus exposure and HLA in healthy donors. Vbeta (60) and Jbeta (13) primers were used in the PCR. Some clones are missing from TCRdb's copy, which holds only in-frame ones; the method was immunoSEQ multiplex PCR. The data contain about 190,000 clones, 80% to 90% of them singletons. Sequencing was done on a sample of PBMCs. These receptors all stem from a man aged 25-40 years in good health and CMV-seronegative.

This chain connects TRBV6-5 to TRBJ1-1, with 8 nucleotides matching TRBD1. In germline, CDR1 is MNHEY, CDR2 SVGAGI. This CDR3 has 15 residues. V was clipped by 5 bases and J by 0 bases; unmatched bases: 5. In DNA form, the CDR3 reads TGTGCCAGCAGTCAAGGACAGGGAATGAACACTGAAGCTTTCTTT. Encoded protein: CASSQGQGMNTEAFF.

Details on this clone: The sample has other DNA sequences that encode this CDR3 too. V is TRBV4-1 and J is TRBJ2-7; 7 bases are shared with TRBD2. V shed 0 bases, J shed 4 bases, and the junction held 6 bases outside the gene matches. This CDR3 has 15 amino acids. CDR1 and CDR2 (germline): MGHRA, YSYEKL. The CDR3, as DNA: TGCGCCAGCAGCCAAGACGCTAGCGGAGCGTACGAGCAGTACTTC. Its translation: CASSQDASGAYEQYF.

CDR3 in DNA: TGTGCCAGCAGCCAAGACAACCGGATAGCGCGGACAGATACGCAGTATTTT. It codes for CASSQDNRIARTDTQYF. The chain combines TRBV4-2 with TRBJ2-3; a weak D match, TRBD2 (5 bases). Germline CDR1 reads LGHNA; CDR2 reads YNFKEQ. The CDR3 sequence is 17 residues long. V lost 0 bases to trimming and J lost 3 bases, with 16 bases between them.

This chain links TRBV6-7 with TRBJ2-7; the D gene is possibly TRBD1 (7 bases). TRBV6-7 is classed as an ORF, of uncertain function. There are 13 residues in the CDR3. The V and J ends lost 11 bases and 0 bases respectively, with 14 bases between them. CDR3 sequence reads: CAGGTANSYEQYF. The CDR3 region has the DNA TGTGCCGGCGGGACAGCAAACTCCTACGAGCAGTACTTC.

This chain uses TRBV18 with TRBJ2-1, with D possibly being TRBD2 (5 bases). Trimming pared 0 bases from V and 3 bases from J, leaving 15 bases between. The CDR3 spans 17 residues. Germline lookup yields CDR1 KGHSH and CDR2 LQKENI. The CDR3: CASSPPPSFALYNEQFF. The CDR3 DNA reads as TGTGCCAGCTCACCACCGCCTAGCTTCGCCCTCTACAATGAGCAGTTCTTC.

In its sample, this clone was seen once. This chain links TRBV18 with TRBJ2-5; 8 nucleotides align to TRBD2. V was pared by 2 bases and J by 3 bases, with 11 bases of the junction left unmatched. Germline CDR1 reads KGHSH; CDR2 reads LQKENI. This CDR3 has 17 residues. DNA of the CDR3: TGTGCCAGCTCACCAGCCGTTAGGCGGGGGGCAAAAGAGACCCAGTACTTC. Translated: CASSPAVRRGAKETQYF.

The chain uses TRBV25-1 and TRBJ1-1; D unresolved. The CDR3 extends over 15 amino acids. Trimming shortened V by 6 bases and J by 1 base, and 15 bases separated the two germline ends. Germline V gives CDR1 MGHDK, CDR2 SYGVNS. CDR3 loop: CASRAHITPNTEAFF. For the CDR3, the DNA is TGTGCCAGCAGGGCCCACATTACACCGAACACTGAAGCTTTCTTT.

The chain joins TRBV19 to TRBJ2-3; 8 bases fit TRBD2. V trimming: 9 bases; J trimming: 2 bases; junction bases outside the gene matches: 7. Looked up from germline, CDR1 is LNHDA and CDR2 is SQIVND (reference sequence). The length of the CDR3 is 14 residues. CDR3 residues: CASSRGGYTDTQYF. For the CDR3, the DNA is TGTGCCAGCTCCCGGGGGGGCTACACAGATACGCAGTATTTT. Supplemented by reference TRBV19 and TRBJ2-3, the full variable domain reads DGGITQSPKYLFRKEGQNVTLSCEQNLNHDAMYWYRQDPGQGLRLIYYSQIVNDFQKGDIAEGYSVSREKKESFPLTVTSAQKNPTAFYLCASSRGGYTDTQYFGPGTRLTVL.

The chain employs TRBV4-3 and TRBJ1-2, with 7 bases aligning to TRBD1. The CDR3 totals 16 residues. The germline CDR1 and CDR2 sequences are LGHNA and YSLEER. With 3 bases clipped from V and 2 bases from J, the junction kept 9 bases outside the gene matches. CDR3: CASSQLRDSHNYGYTF. The CDR3 bases are TGCGCCAGCAGCCAGCTAAGGGACAGCCACAACTATGGCTACACCTTC.

This chain connects TRBV25-1 to TRBJ2-1; 7 bases line up with TRBD2. Looked up from germline, CDR1 is MGHDK and CDR2 is SYGVNS. The CDR3 runs 14 residues. V was clipped by 3 bases and J by 10 bases; unmatched bases: 9. The CDR3 is CASSEASSGPEQFF. The DNA of the CDR3 is TGTGCCAGCAGTGAGGCCTCTAGCGGTCCAGAGCAGTTCTTC.

The chain links TRBV7-2 to TRBJ2-2; 7 positions match TRBD1. Germline-derived CDR1 and CDR2 are SGHTA and FQGNSA. CDR3 length equals 14 residues. The junction had 5 bases not matched to a gene; V was cut back by 5 bases and J by 5 bases. The CDR3 loop is CASSIRGRTGELFF. Written as DNA, the CDR3 is TGTGCCAGCAGCATCAGGGGGAGAACCGGGGAGCTGTTTTTT.

This clone is a singleton in its sample. The J gene is TRBJ2-1, the V gene TRBV5-1, with a weak D call TRBD1 (5 bases). The V gene lost 4 bases and the J gene lost 7 bases, with 9 bases spanning the gap. Germline V CDR1 and CDR2: SGHRS, YFSETQ. The CDR3 runs 12 residues. CDR3 nucleotides: TGCGCCAGCAGCCTAGGGGAAAATGAGCAGTTCTTC. As protein: CASSLGENEQFF.

In its sample, this clone was seen once. This rearrangement joins TRBV28 to TRBJ2-7; 15 bases align to TRBD2. CDR1 is MDHEN and CDR2 is SYDVKM in the germline V gene. V trimming: 6 bases; J trimming: 3 bases; junction bases outside the gene matches: 6. This CDR3 is built from 16 residues. In DNA form, the CDR3 reads TGTGCCAGCAGAACCGGGACTAGCGGGGGGAGCTACGAGCAGTACTTC. Translating gives CASRTGTSGGSYEQYF.

V gene TRBV2 combines with J gene TRBJ1-5; 8 nucleotides agree with TRBD1. The germline CDR1 and CDR2 sequences are SNHLY and FYNNEI. J gave up 4 bases and V 6 bases, and 8 bases lay outside the gene matches. The CDR3 spans 15 residues. DNA of the CDR3: TGTGCCAGCAGGGCTACAGGGGGATCAAATCAGCCCCAGCATTTT. Protein: CASRATGGSNQPQHF.

The rearrangement links TRBV10-1 to TRBJ2-7; TRBD1 aligns across 8 bases. V trimming: 6 bases; J trimming: 5 bases; junction bases outside the gene matches: 9. Germline CDR1 is WNHNN and CDR2 is SYGVQD (reference sequence). The CDR3 has 14 amino acids. CDR3: CASRASGGLDEQYF. The CDR3 region has the DNA TGCGCCAGCAGGGCCTCAGGGGGCCTCGACGAGCAGTACTTC.

CDR3 nucleotides: TGTGCCAGCAGTAGGGCGGGACCGATGGGGGATACGCAGTATTTT. Its protein is CASSRAGPMGDTQYF. V usage is TRBV6-5 and J usage is TRBJ2-3; possible D gene TRBD2, 6 bases. The CDR3 has 15 residues. Germline-derived CDR1 and CDR2 are MNHEY and SVGAGI. V lost 5 bases and J lost 6, with 18 bases in between.

The chain is built from TRBV5-6 and TRBJ2-7; D is perhaps TRBD2 (6 bases). This CDR3 has 18 residues. In germline, CDR1 is SGHDT, CDR2 YYEEEE. The germline V and J ends were trimmed by 1 base and 0 bases, with 20 bases remaining between them. CDR3 sequence (DNA): TGTGCCAGCAGCTTGCCGGGACTGAGGGGATCCCGCTCCTACGAGCAGTACTTC. This encodes CASSLPGLRGSRSYEQYF.

J is TRBJ2-4 and V is TRBV4-3; 8 bases align to TRBD2. Germline trimming cut 4 bases from V and 11 bases from J; bases unmatched to any gene: 10. The CDR3 covers 14 residues. From germline, CDR1 is LGHNA and CDR2 YSLEER. The CDR3 region has the DNA TGCGCCAGCAGCCCCCTCGGGGGGGCGGACGTTCAGTACTTC. It yields the protein CASSPLGGADVQYF.

The rearrangement uses TRBV6-4 and TRBJ1-1; TRBD1 agrees at 10 bases. V shed 6 bases and J 4 bases; nucleotides not matched to a gene: 14. Germline CDR1 MRHNA, CDR2 SNTAGT. The CDR3 sequence is 17 residues long. The DNA for the CDR3 is TGTGCCAGCAGCCGTTCGAATACCGGGACAGGGGTCACTGAAGCTTTCTTT. It is translated as CASSRSNTGTGVTEAFF.

This clone was observed a handful of times. The V gene is TRBV5-4, the J gene TRBJ1-1, with a possible D match to TRBD1 (5 bases). Trimming removed 5 bases at V and 1 base at J, with 6 bases between. The CDR3 extends over 12 amino acids. In germline, CDR1 is SGHNT, CDR2 YYREEE (reference sequence). The CDR3 nucleotides are TGTGCCAGCAGAAGGGGGAACACTGAAGCTTTCTTT. This encodes CASRRGNTEAFF.

The chain combines TRBV28 with TRBJ2-7, with 9 positions matching TRBD2. Germline values: CDR1 MDHEN, CDR2 SYDVKM. The CDR3 covers 15 residues. J gave up 6 bases and V 8 bases, and 14 bases lay outside the gene matches. This chain's CDR3 is CASVPQAGGPFEQYF. CDR3 coding DNA: TGTGCCAGCGTACCCCAAGCGGGAGGCCCTTTCGAGCAGTACTTC.